The T cell receptor (beta chain) under discussion was sequenced for a study of cytomegalovirus exposure and HLA in healthy donors. Study background: Around 85 million unique TCR sequences came from HLA-typed donors in an early release. The Caucasian-associated ancestry cluster held roughly 80% of roughly 370 genotyped donors.

From germline, CDR1 is SGHVS and CDR2 FNYEAQ. The junction had 8 bases not matched to a gene; V was cut back by 7 bases and J by 8 bases. The CDR3 runs 14 residues. Likely unrecorded immune exposures existed in these nominally healthy donors. Study findings and constraints: Presence/absence comparisons presumed near-even sequencing depth among donors.

This clone was seen a few times. Its antigen is currently unknown. The PCR made use of 60 Vbeta and 13 Jbeta primers. TCRdb's copy holds only in-frame clones and misses some; the assay was immunoSEQ multiplex PCR. Here the sample spans approximately 200,000 clones, around 79% being singletons. The sequencing sample was made of PBMCs. This rearrangement joins TRBV7-6 to TRBJ2-1; 10 bases are shared with TRBD2. The sequence was obtained from a man aged 18 to 29 in good health and CMV-seronegative. The CDR3 nucleotides are TGTGCCAGCACCTCCCGGACTAGCGGCGATGAGCAGTTCTTC. This codes for CASTSRTSGDEQFF.